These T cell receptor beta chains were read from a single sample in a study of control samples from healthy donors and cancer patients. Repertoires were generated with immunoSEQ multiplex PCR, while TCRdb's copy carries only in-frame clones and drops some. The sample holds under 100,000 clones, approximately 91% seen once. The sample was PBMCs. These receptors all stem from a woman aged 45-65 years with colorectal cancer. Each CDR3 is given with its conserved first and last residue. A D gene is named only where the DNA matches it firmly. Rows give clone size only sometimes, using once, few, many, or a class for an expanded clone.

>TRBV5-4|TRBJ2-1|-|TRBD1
TGTGCCAGCAGCCAAACCGGGACAGGGTCCTACAATGAGCAGTTCTTC
CASSQTGTGSYNEQFF
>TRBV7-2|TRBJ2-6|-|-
TGTGCCAGCAGCTTAAACGGGGGGGGACAGCTTAGGGTCCTGACTTTC
CASSLNGGGQLRVLTF
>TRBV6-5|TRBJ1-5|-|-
TGTGCCAGCAGACCCCCCGGGACGGGTCAGCATTTT
CASRPPGTGQHF
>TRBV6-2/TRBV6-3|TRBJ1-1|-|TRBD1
TGTGCCAGCAGCGACCCGGGACAGGGGGTGAACACTGAAGCTTTCTTT
CASSDPGQGVNTEAFF
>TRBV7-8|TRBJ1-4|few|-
TGTGCCAGCAGCTTTAGCGGGATAAATGAAAAACTGTTTTTT
CASSFSGINEKLFF
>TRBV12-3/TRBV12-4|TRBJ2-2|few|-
TGTGCCAGCAGCCAGGGGTACACCGGGGAGCTGTTTTTT
CASSQGYTGELFF
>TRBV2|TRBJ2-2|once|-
TGTGCCAGCAGTGAACTTCCTGCCGGGGAGCTGTTTTTT
CASSELPAGELFF
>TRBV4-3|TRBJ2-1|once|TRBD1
TGCGCCAGCAGCCAATCAACGGACAGGGGTTACAATGAGCAGTTCTTC
CASSQSTDRGYNEQFF
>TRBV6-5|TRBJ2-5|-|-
TGTGCCAGCAGTCTGGGAGGCTACGAGACCCAGTACTTC
CASSLGGYETQYF
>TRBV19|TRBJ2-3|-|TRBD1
TGTGCCAGTAGTATAACAGGGGGCGCAGATACGCAGTATTTT
CASSITGGADTQYF
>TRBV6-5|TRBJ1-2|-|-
TGTGCCAGCAAAGACACAGGGACTAACTATGGCTACACCTTC
CASKDTGTNYGYTF
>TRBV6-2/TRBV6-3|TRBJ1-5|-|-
TGTGCCAGCAGCCTAGTTGGGGTCAGCAATCAGCCCCAGCATTTT
CASSLVGVSNQPQHF
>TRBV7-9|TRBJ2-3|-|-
TGTGCCAGCAGCTCTGCAGGGGGCGGGGGAGATACGCAGTATTTT
CASSSAGGGGDTQYF
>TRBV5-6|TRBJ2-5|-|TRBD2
TGTGCCAGCAGCTCCGGGGGGGGCACGGAGACCCAGTACTTC
CASSSGGGTETQYF
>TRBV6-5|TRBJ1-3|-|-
TGTGCCAGCCGCAAGCTAACTGGAAACACCATATATTTT
CASRKLTGNTIYF
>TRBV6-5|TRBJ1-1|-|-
TGTGCCAGCAGTTACGGCCACCCAACATTAGAAGCTTTCTTT
CASSYGHPTLEAFF